What follows are 12 T cell receptor beta chains derived from one specimen sequenced in a study of T cell repertoires in cytomegalovirus infection. TCRdb reprocessed the reads with MiXCR, giving one entry per CDR3 protein. The sample contains a few hundred thousand distinct CDR3 sequences, approximately 15% of which appear only once. Sequences were obtained from CD8+ T cells from PBMCs. These receptors were taken from a human donor in good health (CMV status not recorded). Some clones in this sample may be carry-over from other donors' samples.

This clonotype was observed a few times. This chain uses TRBV5-1 with TRBJ1-1; no firm D call. The CDR3 sequence is 14 residues long. The germline V gene has CDR1 SGHRS and CDR2 YFSETQ. Trimming stripped 4 bases from V and 1 base from J, with 11 bases between. CDR3 sequence reads: CASSQTGANTEAFF. CDR3 nucleotide sequence: TGCGCCAGCAGCCAAACCGGTGCGAACACTGAAGCTTTCTTT. Based on the CDR3 plus reference TRBV5-1 and TRBJ1-1, the full variable domain is KAGVTQTPRYLIKTRGQQVTLSCSPISGHRSVSWYQQTPGQGLQFLFEYFSETQRNKGNFPGRFSGRQFSNSRSEMNVSTLELGDSALYLCASSQTGANTEAFFGQGTRLTVV.

This clonotype was found a few times. The chain carries TRBV20-1 and TRBJ1-1; no reliable D call. Germline CDR1 and CDR2: DFQATT and SNEGSKA (reference sequence). Trimming took off 3 bases at V and 8 bases at J, with 16 bases between the two ends. The CDR3 is 13 amino acids. The CDR3 DNA follows: TGCAGTGCTAGGGAGGCCACGAGCCGCGAAGCTTTCTTT. Encoded protein: CSAREATSREAFF.

This clonotype was detected a few times. J is TRBJ1-5 and V is TRBV6-5; possible D gene TRBD1, 5 bases. The V and J ends lost 3 bases and 8 bases respectively, with 14 bases between them. Germline-derived CDR1 and CDR2 are MNHEY and SVGAGI. The CDR3 totals 14 residues. The CDR3 here is CASSYNEGQEPQHF. The CDR3 DNA sequence: TGTGCCAGCAGTTATAATGAGGGGCAGGAGCCCCAGCATTTT.

Only a few counts were recorded for this clonotype. The chain couples TRBV20-1 to TRBJ1-1, with D possibly being TRBD1 (5 bases). Germline V gene lookup returns CDR1 DFQATT and CDR2 SNEGSKA (reference sequence). Trimming left V 6 bases short and J 4 bases short, with 27 bases between. CDR3 length: 17 amino acids. The CDR3, as DNA: TGCAGTGCGGCTCCGACAGCACTGTCTTCCCGCGGCACTGAAGCTTTCTTT. This sequence encodes CSAAPTALSSRGTEAFF.

The chain couples TRBV5-6 to TRBJ2-1; possible D gene TRBD2, 5 bases. With 4 bases removed from V and 6 bases from J, the gap between germline ends came to 11 bases. CDR3 length: 13 amino acids. From germline, CDR1 is SGHDT and CDR2 YYEEEE. The chain's CDR3 is CASSEGQPNEQFF. The CDR3 nucleotides read TGTGCCAGCAGCGAGGGTCAGCCCAATGAGCAGTTCTTC.

This sequence joins TRBV28 and TRBJ2-5; 7 bases are a match to TRBD2. The CDR3 runs to 14 residues. Germline assignment: CDR1 MDHEN and CDR2 SYDVKM. The V segment lost 6 bases and the J segment 1 base; nucleotides outside the gene matches: 5. CDR3 nucleotide sequence: TGTGCCAGCAGCCCTCCTAGCGGCCAAGAGACCCAGTACTTC. It specifies CASSPPSGQETQYF.

This clonotype was observed many times. This chain joins TRBV2 and TRBJ1-5; 9 bases are shared with TRBD1. V dropped 6 bases and J dropped 7; count of bases not matched to a gene: 7. There are 14 residues in the CDR3. Germline CDR1 and CDR2: SNHLY and FYNNEI. The CDR3 is CASSGGQGTQPQHF. DNA of the CDR3: TGTGCCAGCAGCGGAGGACAGGGGACCCAGCCCCAGCATTTT. Full variable domain (remainder filled in from reference TRBV2 and TRBJ1-5): EPEVTQTPSHQVTQMGQEVILRCVPISNHLYFYWYRQILGQKVEFLVSFYNNEISEKSEIFDDQFSVERPDGSNFTLKIRSTKLEDSAMYFCASSGGQGTQPQHFGDGTRLSIL.

A remark on this clonotype: A clone one base away is much larger, so this may be a read error. The chain carries TRBV6-2 or TRBV6-3 and TRBJ2-2, with D unresolved. Germline V gene data show CDR1 as MNHEY and CDR2 as SVGEGT. The CDR3 has 14 residues. The CDR3 bases are TGTGACAGCAGTTACGGTTTGAACACCGGGGAGCTGTTTTTT. Its translation: CDSSYGLNTGELFF.

This chain's CDR3 is CASFVQDGAEAFF. The CDR3 DNA follows: TGTGCCAGCTTTGTACAGGATGGCGCTGAAGCTTTCTTT. The rearrangement uses TRBV7-6 and TRBJ1-1; D is possibly TRBD1 (5 bases). Germline CDR1 SGHVS, CDR2 FNYEAQ. V was shortened by 8 bases and J by 6 bases, with 16 bases between the two germline ends. CDR3 length: 13 residues.

This sequence joins TRBV28 and TRBJ1-6; D may be TRBD1 (5 bases). The CDR3 is 15 residues long. Germline values: CDR1 MDHEN, CDR2 SYDVKM. V was pared by 2 bases and J by 9 bases, with 14 bases between. CDR3 in amino acids: CASSLEGYESSPLHF. Written as DNA, the CDR3 is TGTGCCAGCAGTTTAGAGGGGTACGAAAGTTCACCCCTCCACTTT.

This chain uses TRBV7-9 with TRBJ2-5; 8 positions match TRBD1. This CDR3 is 15 amino acids long. The germline V gene encodes CDR1 SEHNR and CDR2 FQNEAQ (reference sequence). J gave up 2 bases and V 5 bases, and 7 bases lay outside the gene matches. The CDR3 reads CASSPTGQGQETQYF. CDR3 DNA: TGTGCCAGCAGCCCAACAGGACAGGGTCAAGAGACCCAGTACTTC.

Turning to this clonotype: Given a much more abundant clone one base away, this may be a read error. The chain uses TRBV6-5 and TRBJ1-1; TRBD1 is a possible D gene (5 bases). Trimming left V 2 bases short and J 3 bases short, with 7 bases between. The CDR3 sequence is 13 residues long. Germline V CDR1 and CDR2: MNHEY, SVGAGI. The DNA for the CDR3 is TGTGCCAGCAGTTACGGGGGGTACACTGAAGCTTTCTTT. This codes for CASSYGGYTEAFF.